These T cell receptor beta chains were read from a single sample in a study of blood T cells in healthy people across ages. One entry per CDR3 protein, called by TCRdb with MiXCR from the 5' RACE reads. The sample has 1.8 million or so distinct CDR3 sequences, more than 35% seen once. Material: blood. The receptors were gathered from a human donor in good health. The CDR3 runs from the conserved cysteine through the conserved F or W. The order of the fields is clone size, J gene, V gene, D gene, CDR3 protein, CDR3 DNA. The D gene is left open where the match is weak. Rows give clone size only sometimes, using once, few, many, or a class for an expanded clone.

>.|TRBJ1-1|TRBV19|.
CASSTQPWNTEAFF
TGTGCCAGTAGTACCCAGCCATGGAACACTGAAGCTTTCTTT
>.|TRBJ1-5|TRBV5-1|.
CASSLEGGPPTHQPQHF
TGCGCCAGCAGCTTGGAGGGCGGGCCCCCGACCCATCAGCCCCAGCATTTT
>.|TRBJ2-5|TRBV6-5|.
CASSYSYGEGRETQYF
TGTGCCAGCAGTTACTCATATGGGGAAGGCCGGGAGACCCAGTACTTC
>few|TRBJ1-1|TRBV6-5|.
CASSYSGRAMTFF
TGTGCCAGCAGTTACTCGGGCAGGGCAATGACTTTCTTT
>many|TRBJ2-5|TRBV29-1|.
CTARGVEETQYF
TGCACTGCTAGGGGGGTGGAGGAGACCCAGTACTTC
>.|TRBJ2-1|TRBV28|TRBD2
CASRPKLAGGRVGDNEQFF
TGTGCCAGCAGACCTAAACTAGCGGGGGGGCGAGTTGGGGACAATGAGCAGTTCTTC
>.|TRBJ2-5|TRBV6-1|TRBD1
CASPKKFTGGPQETQYF
TGTGCCAGCCCCAAAAAGTTCACAGGGGGCCCCCAAGAGACCCAGTACTTC
>.|TRBJ2-7|TRBV12-3/TRBV12-4|.
CASSFVAYEQYF
TGTGCCAGCAGTTTCGTGGCATACGAGCAGTACTTC
>.|TRBJ1-2|TRBV20-1|.
CSAAPALYGYTF
TGCAGTGCCGCCCCTGCACTTTATGGCTACACCTTC
>once|TRBJ1-2|TRBV4-2|.
CVSSQESGDLGYTF
TGTGTCAGCAGCCAAGAATCAGGGGACCTTGGCTACACCTTC
>many|TRBJ2-1|TRBV12-3/TRBV12-4|TRBD2
CASNPGGFYNEQFF
TGTGCCAGCAACCCCGGGGGGTTCTACAATGAGCAGTTCTTC
>few|TRBJ2-1|TRBV4-1|.
CASSPEWSLVDEQFF
TGCGCCAGCAGCCCTGAGTGGTCCCTAGTGGATGAGCAGTTCTTC
>few|TRBJ2-7|TRBV9|.
CASSVVGDSGEQYF
TGTGCCAGCAGCGTAGTTGGGGATTCGGGCGAGCAGTACTTC
>few|TRBJ1-2|TRBV7-9|.
CASSRVTGTAYGYTF
TGTGCCAGCAGCCGAGTGACCGGGACGGCCTATGGCTACACCTTC
>.|TRBJ2-5|TRBV7-9|TRBD1
CASSLSGGFGETQYF
TGTGCCAGCAGCTTATCAGGGGGCTTCGGGGAGACCCAGTACTTC
>.|TRBJ2-5|TRBV19|TRBD1
CASSKARGGLVNEQYF
TGTGCCAGTAGTAAGGCCCGAGGGGGCCTAGTCAATGAGCAGTACTTC
>.|TRBJ2-2|TRBV27|.
CASSLSGLFNTRELFF
TGCGCCAGCAGTTTAAGTGGCCTTTTCAACACCAGGGAGCTGTTTTTT
>.|TRBJ2-3|TRBV24-1|TRBD1
CATSAPGQTTDTQYF
TGTGCCACCAGTGCCCCGGGACAGACCACAGATACGCAGTATTTT
>.|TRBJ1-5|TRBV12-3/TRBV12-4|TRBD1
CASSSQTGGAGPQHF
TGTGCCAGCAGTTCACAAACAGGGGGCGCGGGGCCCCAGCATTTT
>many|TRBJ2-4|TRBV18|TRBD1
CASSSGQGKGYIQYF
TGTGCCAGCTCATCGGGACAGGGGAAGGGATACATTCAGTACTTC
>.|TRBJ2-1|TRBV7-2|TRBD2
CASSLRGGQVDPEFF
TGTGCCAGCAGCTTACGGGGGGGGCAAGTAGATCCGGAGTTCTTC
>few|TRBJ2-1|TRBV7-9|.
CASSLLGGKAHNEQFF
TGTGCCAGCAGCCTCTTAGGTGGAAAGGCACACAATGAGCAGTTCTTC
>.|TRBJ1-5|TRBV20-1|.
CSASSRDTIYQPQHF
TGCAGTGCTAGTTCCCGGGACACTATTTATCAGCCCCAGCATTTT
>few|TRBJ2-1|TRBV5-1|.
CASSWDGSNEQFF
TGCGCCAGCAGCTGGGATGGGAGCAATGAGCAGTTCTTC
>few|TRBJ2-1|TRBV4-3|.
CASSQDLTGLYNEQFF
TGCGCCAGCAGCCAAGATCTTACGGGGTTATACAATGAGCAGTTCTTC
>many|TRBJ2-3|TRBV29-1|.
CSVGQRLTDTQYF
TGCAGCGTTGGTCAGCGGCTCACAGATACGCAGTATTTT
>.|TRBJ1-5|TRBV28|TRBD1
CASSLGGQGENQPQHF
TGTGCCAGCAGTTTAGGGGGACAGGGGGAGAATCAGCCCCAGCATTTT
>.|TRBJ1-1|TRBV20-1|TRBD1
CSAKPGQGYTEAFF
TGCAGTGCTAAACCAGGACAGGGGTACACTGAAGCTTTCTTT
>.|TRBJ2-5|TRBV20-1|TRBD2
CSGAGRDQETQYF
TGCAGTGGGGCAGGGAGGGACCAAGAGACCCAGTACTTC
>.|TRBJ1-4|TRBV9|.
CASSRTGGTPNEKLFF
TGTGCCAGCAGCCGGACCGGGGGCACCCCTAATGAAAAACTGTTTTTT
>.|TRBJ1-1|TRBV12-3/TRBV12-4|TRBD1
CASTVKGAPGITEAFF
TGTGCCAGCACCGTAAAGGGGGCGCCGGGGATCACTGAAGCTTTCTTT
>.|TRBJ2-3|TRBV20-1|.
CSARDNRYTDTQYF
TGCAGTGCTAGAGACAACAGATACACAGATACGCAGTATTTT
>.|TRBJ2-5|TRBV5-1|TRBD2
CASSPGLAGTLGETQYF
TGCGCCAGCAGCCCCGGACTAGCGGGGACCCTTGGAGAGACCCAGTACTTC
>.|TRBJ2-3|TRBV11-3|TRBD2
CASSRSGGAGDTQYF
TGTGCCAGCAGCCGCAGCGGGGGGGCCGGAGATACGCAGTATTTT
>.|TRBJ1-2|TRBV10-3|.
CAISDFGAVDGYTF
TGTGCCATCAGTGACTTCGGTGCTGTGGATGGCTACACCTTC
>.|TRBJ2-7|TRBV20-1|.
CRASDGDSYEQYF
TGCAGGGCATCAGACGGAGACTCCTACGAGCAGTACTTC
>.|TRBJ2-3|TRBV4-2|TRBD2
CASSQPGGGAGTDTQYF
TGTGCCAGCAGCCAGCCAGGCGGGGGGGCCGGCACAGATACGCAGTATTTT
>few|TRBJ1-3|TRBV7-2|.
CASSLGPKDTIYF
TGTGCCAGCAGCTTAGGGCCCAAAGACACCATATATTTT
>few|TRBJ1-4|TRBV6-6|TRBD1
CARPQGTGNNEKLFF
TGTGCCAGACCTCAAGGGACAGGTAACAATGAAAAACTGTTTTTT
>many|TRBJ1-2|TRBV20-1|TRBD1
CSARRDSSDGYTF
TGCAGTGCCCGAAGGGACAGCTCTGATGGCTACACCTTC
>few|TRBJ1-2|TRBV4-1|.
CASSPTPTFNYGYTF
TGCGCCAGCAGCCCAACCCCGACATTTAACTATGGCTACACCTTC
>few|TRBJ1-2|TRBV7-2|.
CASSYKPEGYGYTF
TGTGCCAGCAGCTACAAGCCAGAGGGCTATGGCTACACCTTC
>once|TRBJ2-7|TRBV27|TRBD1
CASSSGTGALGYEQYF
TGTGCCAGCAGCTCCGGGACAGGGGCCTTAGGGTACGAGCAGTACTTC
>.|TRBJ1-1|TRBV20-1|.
CSARAPGVSDTEAFF
TGCAGTGCTAGGGCCCCAGGGGTCTCAGACACTGAAGCTTTCTTT
>.|TRBJ2-6|TRBV3-1|.
CASSVDTSGANVLTF
TGTGCCAGCAGCGTAGACACCTCTGGGGCCAACGTCCTGACTTTC
>.|TRBJ2-5|TRBV7-9|.
CASSFLEPNSRVTQYF
TGTGCCAGCAGCTTCCTTGAGCCGAATAGCCGAGTGACCCAGTACTTC
>.|TRBJ2-1|TRBV20-1|TRBD2
CSARGIRTSGYNEQFF
TGCAGTGCTAGAGGGATCCGGACTAGCGGGTACAATGAGCAGTTCTTC
>many|TRBJ2-7|TRBV20-1|.
CSVTQRDLTTRQYF
TGCAGTGTCACCCAAAGGGATTTAACTACGAGGCAGTACTTC